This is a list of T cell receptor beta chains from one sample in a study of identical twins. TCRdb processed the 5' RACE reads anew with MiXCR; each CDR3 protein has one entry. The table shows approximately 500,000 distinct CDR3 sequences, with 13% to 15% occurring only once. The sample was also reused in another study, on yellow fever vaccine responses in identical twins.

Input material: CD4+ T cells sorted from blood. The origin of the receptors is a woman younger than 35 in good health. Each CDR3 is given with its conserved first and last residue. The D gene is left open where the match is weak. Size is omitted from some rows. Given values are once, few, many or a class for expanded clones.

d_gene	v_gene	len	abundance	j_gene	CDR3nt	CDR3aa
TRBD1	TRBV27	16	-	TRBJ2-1	TGTGCCAGCAGTTTAAAGGGGGACAGGGGGCGAAATGAGCAGTTCTTC	CASSLKGDRGRNEQFF
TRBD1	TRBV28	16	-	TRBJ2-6	TGTGCCAGCAGGGGGACAGGGCCTTCTGGGGCCAACGTCCTGACTTTC	CASRGTGPSGANVLTF
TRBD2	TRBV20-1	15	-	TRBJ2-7	TGCAGTGCTGCACACCCTAGCGGAGGGGTGGGGGAGCAGTACTTC	CSAAHPSGGVGEQYF
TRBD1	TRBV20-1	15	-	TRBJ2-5	TGCAGTGCTAGATTGGAAGGGGGCCGGAGGGAGACCCAGTACTTC	CSARLEGGRRETQYF
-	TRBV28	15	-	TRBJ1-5	TGTGCCAGCAGTTTATGGGAGGGGAGGGCTCAGCCCCAGCATTTT	CASSLWEGRAQPQHF
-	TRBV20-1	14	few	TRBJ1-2	TGCAGTGCTAGAGATAATTCAGGAGGGGACGGCTACACCTTC	CSARDNSGGDGYTF
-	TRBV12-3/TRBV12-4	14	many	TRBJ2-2	TGTGCCAGCAGTTTCCGCGGGACGTACGGGGAGCTGTTTTTT	CASSFRGTYGELFF
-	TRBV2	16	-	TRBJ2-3	TGTGCCAGCAGTGTCCGTCCACCCTGGTCCAGAGATACGCAGTATTTT	CASSVRPPWSRDTQYF
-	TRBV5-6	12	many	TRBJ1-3	TGTGCCAGCAGCGGAACAGCGCGGACCATATATTTT	CASSGTARTIYF
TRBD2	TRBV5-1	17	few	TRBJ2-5	TGCGCCAGCAGCTTGGAGGCTTTGGCGGGGGATCTTGAGACCCAGTACTTC	CASSLEALAGDLETQYF
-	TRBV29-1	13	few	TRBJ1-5	TGCAGCGTTGTGACGGATAGCAATCAGCCCCAGCATTTT	CSVVTDSNQPQHF
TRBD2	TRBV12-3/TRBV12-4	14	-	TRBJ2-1	TGTGCCATCTCCGCTGGCGGGAGGGCCATTGAGCAGTTCTTC	CAISAGGRAIEQFF
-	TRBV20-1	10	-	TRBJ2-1	TGCAGTGCTACCAACAATGAGCAGTTCTTC	CSATNNEQFF
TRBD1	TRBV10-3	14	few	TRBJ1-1	TGTGCCATCAGAAGGACAGGGCAGAACACTGAAGCTTTCTTT	CAIRRTGQNTEAFF
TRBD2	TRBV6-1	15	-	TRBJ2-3	TGTGCCACAGGGACTAGCGGGGGGGCCGGAGATACGCAGTATTTT	CATGTSGGAGDTQYF
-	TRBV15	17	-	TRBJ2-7	TGTGCCACCAGCAGTGCTGCTTGGGCCGGGAGCTCCTACGAGCAGTACTTC	CATSSAAWAGSSYEQYF
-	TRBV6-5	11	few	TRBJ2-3	TGTGCCAGCAGTGGCCTCGATACGCAGTATTTT	CASSGLDTQYF
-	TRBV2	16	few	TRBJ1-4	TGTGCCAGCAGTGATTTTTTGGGCTTGGCTAATGAAAAACTGTTTTTT	CASSDFLGLANEKLFF
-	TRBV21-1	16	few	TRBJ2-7	TGTGCCAGCAGCAAGGGACACCAATCCCACTCCTACGAGCAGTACTTC	CASSKGHQSHSYEQYF
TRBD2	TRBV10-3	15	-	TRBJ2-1	TGTGCCACCAAAGCGGGAGGCTCGTGGGAGAATGAGCAGTTCTTC	CATKAGGSWENEQFF
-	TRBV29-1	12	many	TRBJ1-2	TGCAGCGCCGGACAATCTAACTATGGCTACACCTTC	CSAGQSNYGYTF
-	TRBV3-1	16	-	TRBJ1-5	TGTGCCAGCAGCCAAGGTGGTCGGGCCCACAATCAGCCCCAGCATTTT	CASSQGGRAHNQPQHF
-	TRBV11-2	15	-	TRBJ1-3	TGTGCCAGCAGCTTAGACCCGAACTCTGGAAACACCATATATTTT	CASSLDPNSGNTIYF
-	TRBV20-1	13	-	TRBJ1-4	TGCAGTGCTTCCGGCCAAGGAGATGAAAAACTGTTTTTT	CSASGQGDEKLFF
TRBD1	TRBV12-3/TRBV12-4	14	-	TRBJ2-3	TGTGCCAGCAGTAGACAGGGGGCCCCAGATACGCAGTATTTT	CASSRQGAPDTQYF
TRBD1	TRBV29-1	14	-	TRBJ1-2	TGCAGCGTTGGCAAGGTGCAGGGGGCGGCTGGCTACACCTTC	CSVGKVQGAAGYTF
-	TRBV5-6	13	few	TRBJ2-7	TGTGCCAGCAGCTTGGTAGCGACCTACGAGCAGTACTTC	CASSLVATYEQYF